These 31 T cell receptor beta chains originate from one sample sequenced in a study of T-cell reconstitution after alpha-beta-depleted transplantation in children (dated by TCRdb to the mid-2010s). The sample's treatment or condition, from its label and the paper: allogeneic hematopoietic cell transplantation with graft depleted of TCRalphabeta T cells and CD19 B cells. The library relied on PCR. Sequenced using an Illumina HiSeq 2500. TCR library preparation used molecular barcoding, with unique molecular identifiers applied to normalize quantification of the TCRbeta repertoire. TCRdb took the public reads, trimmed them with fastp at Q25, ran MiXCR for clone calling and kept in-frame beta chains. When rows share a CDR3 protein, they turn into one entry using the most common DNA and genes. Within this sample are 670,000 or so distinct CDR3 sequences, with under 15% of them counted one time only. The ten largest account for around 0.8% of the sample.

The sequenced sample was PBMCs, obtained before TCRalphabeta/CD19-depleted stem cell transplant. Receptor source: a girl aged 2-10 years with congenital amegakaryocytic thrombocytopenia, due to receive a stem cell transplant.

This clonotype was seen ten or more times. The chain employs TRBV5-1 and TRBJ2-1; no reliable D call. This CDR3 is 15 amino acids long. Trimming cost V 4 bases and J 5 bases, with 16 bases left between them. CDR1 is SGHRS and CDR2 is YFSETQ in the germline V gene. The CDR3 reads CASSDGLDQNNEQFF. For the CDR3, the DNA is TGCGCCAGCAGCGACGGATTGGACCAGAACAATGAGCAGTTCTTC.

This clonotype appeared many times. The chain recombines TRBV5-1 with TRBJ2-5; 11 bases are a match to TRBD2. Germline V CDR1 and CDR2: SGHRS, YFSETQ. Unmatched junction bases numbered 2, after V lost 4 bases and J lost 3 bases. The CDR3 consists of 14 residues. CDR3 loop: CASSPGLAEETQYF. As DNA, the CDR3 is TGCGCCAGCAGCCCGGGACTAGCGGAAGAGACCCAGTACTTC.

Ten or more counts support this clonotype. The J gene is TRBJ2-6, the V gene TRBV20-1, with TRBD2 matching 7 bases. The CDR3 has 17 amino acids. CDR1 DFQATT and CDR2 SNEGSKA come from the germline V gene (reference sequence). J lost 0 bases, V lost 0 bases, and 5 bases had no gene match. This CDR3 is CSARDGREHSGANVLTF. DNA for the CDR3: TGCAGTGCTAGAGATGGGCGGGAGCACTCTGGGGCCAACGTCCTGACTTTC.

In this sample, this clonotype turned up many times. The gene calls are TRBV20-1 and TRBJ2-1; 9 bases are a match to TRBD2. V shed 0 bases, J shed 1 base, and the junction held 7 bases outside the gene matches. Germline V lookup: CDR1 DFQATT, CDR2 SNEGSKA (reference sequence). This CDR3 contains 17 residues. The CDR3 protein is CSARDPIAGESYNEQFF. Written as DNA, the CDR3 is TGCAGTGCTAGAGATCCCATAGCGGGAGAATCCTACAATGAGCAGTTCTTC.

This clonotype appeared many times. V and J are TRBV6-1 and TRBJ2-1, with no clear D. The CDR3 is 15 residues long. CDR1 and CDR2 (germline): MNHNS, SASEGT. Trimming shortened V by 2 bases and J by 0 bases, and 8 bases separated the two germline ends. This chain's CDR3 is CASSERLSSYNEQFF. In nucleotides, the CDR3 is TGTGCCAGCAGTGAACGACTGAGCTCCTACAATGAGCAGTTCTTC.

This clonotype appeared many times. The J gene is TRBJ2-5, the V gene TRBV29-1, with D maybe TRBD1 (6 bases). Trimming left V 7 bases short and J 4 bases short, with 16 bases between. The CDR3 runs to 13 residues. Germline loops: CDR1 SQVTM, CDR2 ANQGSEA. This CDR3 is CSGDITLGETQYF. Here the CDR3 DNA reads TGCAGCGGGGACATCACCCTGGGAGAGACCCAGTACTTC.

The CDR3 reads CASSQDGSLPYEQYF. In DNA form, the CDR3 reads TGTGCCAGCAGCCAAGATGGAAGCCTACCCTACGAGCAGTACTTC. The V and J genes are TRBV3-1 and TRBJ2-7; D is uncertain. The V gene lost 0 bases and the J gene lost 2 bases, with 11 bases spanning the gap. CDR3 length: 15 amino acids. Germline V gives CDR1 LGHDT, CDR2 YNNKEL (reference sequence).

This clonotype was seen ten or more times. The gene calls are TRBV21-1 and TRBJ2-5; TRBD2 was called by the table and not checked on the DNA. TRBV21-1 is noted as a pseudogene. This CDR3 spans 19 amino acids. CDR3: CASSKVGLAGGGGQETQYF. CDR3 in DNA: TGTGCCAGCAGCAAAGTCGGCCTAGCGGGAGGGGGGGGCCAAGAGACCCAGTACTTC.

This clonotype was recorded a few times. This chain links TRBV5-1 with TRBJ1-4, with D uncertain. V was pared by 4 bases and J by 8 bases, with 21 bases between. Germline CDR1 reads SGHRS; CDR2 reads YFSETQ. The CDR3 consists of 16 residues. CDR3 DNA sequence: TGCGCCAGCAGCAAAGCTAGGGCTGGGTCAGGAGAAAAACTGTTTTTT. Translated: CASSKARAGSGEKLFF.

This clonotype was seen ten or more times. The genes are TRBV5-1 and TRBJ2-7; 9 bases match TRBD2. The germline CDR1 and CDR2 sequences are SGHRS and YFSETQ. The CDR3 totals 17 residues. The trim removed 0 bases at V and 7 bases at J, leaving 14 bases unmatched. CDR3 in amino acids: CASSLVLAGGISGEQYF. The CDR3 DNA reads as TGCGCCAGCAGCTTGGTCTTGGCGGGAGGGATTTCGGGGGAGCAGTACTTC.

This rearrangement joins TRBV18 to TRBJ1-4, with a possible D match to TRBD1 (6 bases). CDR3 length: 20 residues. Trimming left V 3 bases short and J 8 bases short, with 31 bases between. Germline V gene data show CDR1 as KGHSH and CDR2 as LQKENI. CDR3 coding DNA: TGTGCCAGCTCACCGCTCACCGAGGGGGAACACAGGGCCAGTGGGGAAAAACTGTTTTTT. This gives the protein CASSPLTEGEHRASGEKLFF.

Many counts were recorded for this clonotype. The chain joins TRBV5-1 to TRBJ2-5, with D unresolved. This CDR3 is built from 15 residues. The germline V and J ends were trimmed by 0 bases and 2 bases, with 11 bases remaining between them. Germline values: CDR1 SGHRS, CDR2 YFSETQ. The CDR3 DNA sequence: TGCGCCAGCAGCTTGGAAGGGCGGATTCAAGAGACCCAGTACTTC. Its protein product is CASSLEGRIQETQYF.

This clonotype was found many times. The rearrangement joins TRBV20-1 to TRBJ1-6; 7 nucleotides match TRBD1. Germline loops: CDR1 DFQATT, CDR2 SNEGSKA (reference sequence). The CDR3 contains 15 residues. With V trimmed by 2 bases and J by 7 bases, 8 bases remained unmatched. CDR3 loop: CSARTWDRKNSPLHF. For the CDR3, the DNA is TGCAGTGCTAGAACGTGGGACAGAAAAAATTCACCCCTCCACTTT.

Of note for this clonotype: This sequence may be a read error, since a much larger clone differs from it by one base. This chain uses TRBV6-5 with TRBJ1-5; possibly TRBD1 for D (6 bases). The germline gives CDR1 MNHEY, CDR2 SVGAGI. This CDR3 spans 14 amino acids. V was shortened by 4 bases and J by 6 bases, with 13 bases between the two germline ends. The chain's CDR3 is CASSCGPGAQPQHF. The CDR3 DNA follows: TGTGCCAGCAGTTGCGGGCCAGGGGCTCAGCCCCAGCATTTT.

This clonotype was observed many times. The rearrangement links TRBV20-1 to TRBJ2-3; D not certain. From germline, CDR1 is DFQATT and CDR2 SNEGSKA (reference sequence). This CDR3 has 14 residues. V was shortened by 3 bases and J by 2 bases, with 12 bases between the two germline ends. CDR3 sequence (DNA): TGCAGTGCTAGGGGAAGCTTGACCACAGATACGCAGTATTTT. This encodes CSARGSLTTDTQYF.

This clonotype was detected many times. V gene TRBV9 combines with J gene TRBJ2-7, with TRBD2 matching over 9 bases. Looked up from germline, CDR1 is SGDLS and CDR2 is YYNGEE. V was clipped by 0 bases and J by 4 bases; unmatched bases: 8. The CDR3 covers 16 residues. The CDR3 sequence is CASSVDVSGSIYEQYF. CDR3 nucleotides: TGTGCCAGCAGCGTAGACGTTAGCGGGAGCATTTACGAGCAGTACTTC.

This sequence joins TRBV12-3 or TRBV12-4 and TRBJ2-3; D gene uncertain. CDR3 size: 12 residues. V shed 7 bases and J shed 4 bases, with 9 bases lying between them. The CDR3 here is CASTLAPDTQYF. CDR3 bases: TGTGCCAGCACCCTGGCGCCAGATACGCAGTATTTT.

This clonotype was recorded a few times. V gene TRBV15 combines with J gene TRBJ2-1; no definite D call. Deletions cut 6 bases from V and 5 bases from J, with 17 bases between. The CDR3 length is 15 residues. CDR1 LNHNV and CDR2 YYDKDF come from the germline V gene (reference sequence). The CDR3 DNA reads as TGTGCCACCAGATCCTTCCCAAGGGCTGACAATGAGCAGTTCTTC. Translation gives CATRSFPRADNEQFF. Full variable domain (rest looked up from reference TRBV15 and TRBJ2-1): DAMVIQNPRYQVTQFGKPVTLSCSQTLNHNVMYWYQQKSSQAPKLLFHYYDKDFNNEADTPDNFQSRRPNTSFCFLDIRSPGLGDTAMYLCATRSFPRADNEQFFGPGTRLTVL.

The CDR3 region is CASSLGEGIQYF. The CDR3 DNA sequence: TGCGCCAGCAGCTTGGGGGAAGGCATTCAGTACTTC. This chain uses TRBV5-1 with TRBJ2-4; no definite D call. V lost 0 bases and J 9 bases, leaving 7 bases between the germline ends. Germline CDR1 reads SGHRS; CDR2 reads YFSETQ. The CDR3 runs 12 residues.

This clonotype came up many times. V and J are TRBV5-1 and TRBJ1-1; TRBD1 agrees at 7 bases. Germline CDR1 and CDR2: SGHRS and YFSETQ. This CDR3 comprises 11 residues. V was pared by 3 bases and J by 10 bases, with 3 bases of the junction left unmatched. DNA for the CDR3: TGCGCCAGCAGCTCGGGACAGTCAGCTTTCTTT. The encoded protein is CASSSGQSAFF.

The table lists this clonotype with a few counts. V and J are TRBV5-1 and TRBJ1-3; D not resolved. The ends were cut back, 0 bases at V and 1 base at J, with 14 bases in the middle. Germline assignment: CDR1 SGHRS and CDR2 YFSETQ. The CDR3 is made up of 17 amino acids. The CDR3 DNA reads as TGCGCCAGCAGCTTGGATCCAGTTTGGGAGTCTGGAAACACCATATATTTT. Translation: CASSLDPVWESGNTIYF.

In its sample, this clonotype was seen a few times. The chain is built from TRBV5-5 and TRBJ2-5; D might be TRBD2 (5 bases). CDR1 is SGHKS and CDR2 is YYEKEE in the germline V gene (reference sequence). V lost 4 bases and J 4 bases, leaving 14 bases between the germline ends. The CDR3 consists of 14 residues. The CDR3 bases are TGTGCCAGCAGCGGTTTGTCAGGAGGAGAGACCCAGTACTTC. Its protein product is CASSGLSGGETQYF.

This clonotype showed up just a few times. The chain combines TRBV6-2 or TRBV6-3 with TRBJ2-5, with 10 bases matching TRBD2. The V gene end was trimmed by 2 bases and the J gene end by 4 bases; junction bases not matched to a gene: 19. Germline values: CDR1 MNHEY, CDR2 SVGEGT. The length of the CDR3 is 20 residues. CDR3: CASSYLLSLAGVSKVETQYF. The CDR3, as DNA: TGTGCCAGCAGTTACCTCCTCTCCCTAGCGGGAGTCTCAAAAGTAGAGACCCAGTACTTC.

This clonotype has a count of ten or more. This rearrangement joins TRBV12-3 or TRBV12-4 to TRBJ2-5, with TRBD2 matching 10 bases. This CDR3 spans 16 amino acids. The V gene end was trimmed by 7 bases and the J gene end by 1 base; junction bases not matched to a gene: 9. The CDR3 reads CASMTSSGRGQETQYF. In DNA, the CDR3 is TGTGCCAGCATGACATCCAGCGGGAGGGGCCAAGAGACCCAGTACTTC.

The chain is built from TRBV18 and TRBJ2-1; TRBD2 matches 10 bases. The CDR3 has 14 residues. Germline V gene data show CDR1 as KGHSH and CDR2 as LQKENI. V shed 3 bases and J 7 bases; nucleotides not matched to a gene: 3. This CDR3 reads CASSPQAGGNEQFF. CDR3 in DNA: TGTGCCAGCTCACCCCAAGCGGGAGGGAATGAGCAGTTCTTC.

This clonotype was detected only a few times. The J gene is TRBJ1-1, the V gene TRBV18; unclear D gene. The V and J ends lost 1 base and 0 bases respectively, with 9 bases between them. The CDR3 is 15 amino acids. Per germline, CDR1 KGHSH and CDR2 LQKENI. CDR3 DNA: TGTGCCAGCTCACCACTTCTACATCTGAACACTGAAGCTTTCTTT. It translates to CASSPLLHLNTEAFF.

The genes are TRBV7-9 and TRBJ2-3; 12 nucleotides match TRBD2. V was pared by 5 bases and J by 4 bases, with 4 bases of the junction left unmatched. CDR1 is SEHNR and CDR2 is FQNEAQ in the germline V gene (reference sequence). CDR3 length equals 15 residues. The chain's CDR3 is CASSGTSGRSDTQYF. The CDR3 DNA sequence: TGTGCCAGCAGCGGCACTAGCGGGAGGTCAGATACGCAGTATTTT.

This clonotype showed up many times. J is TRBJ2-1 and V is TRBV24-1; D is uncertain. Per germline, CDR1 KGHDR and CDR2 SFDVKD. Trimming stripped 1 base from V and 8 bases from J, with 8 bases between. CDR3 length: 13 amino acids. CDR3 protein: CATSDLVSDEQFF. CDR3 coding DNA: TGTGCCACCAGTGATTTAGTCTCGGATGAGCAGTTCTTC.

The chain couples TRBV30 to TRBJ2-2; D is possibly TRBD2 (6 bases). CDR1 and CDR2 from the germline V gene are GTSNPN and SVGIG (reference sequence). The V and J ends lost 5 bases and 6 bases respectively, with 19 bases between them. The CDR3 sequence is 15 residues long. The CDR3 DNA sequence: TGTGCCTGGGAACGGGGACTGCTTGGACCCGGGGAGCTGTTTTTT. Translation gives CAWERGLLGPGELFF.

The rearrangement links TRBV10-3 to TRBJ2-5; 11 positions match TRBD2. Germline values: CDR1 ENHRY, CDR2 SYGVKD. Trimming removed 3 bases from V and 5 bases from J; junction bases left unmatched: 8. This CDR3 is 16 amino acids long. The CDR3 coding sequence is TGTGCCATCAGTGATGCGACTAGCGGGATTTGGGAGACCCAGTACTTC. Its translation is CAISDATSGIWETQYF.

This clonotype was recorded at least ten times. The V gene is TRBV10-3, the J gene TRBJ2-3; the D gene is possibly TRBD2 (5 bases). CDR1 and CDR2 (germline): ENHRY, SYGVKD. Between the trimmed V and J ends, which lost 7 bases and 2 bases, there was a span of 13 bases. The CDR3 is made up of 14 amino acids. CDR3 loop: CAIKDERYTDTQYF. The CDR3 DNA is TGTGCCATCAAGGACGAGCGGTACACAGATACGCAGTATTTT.